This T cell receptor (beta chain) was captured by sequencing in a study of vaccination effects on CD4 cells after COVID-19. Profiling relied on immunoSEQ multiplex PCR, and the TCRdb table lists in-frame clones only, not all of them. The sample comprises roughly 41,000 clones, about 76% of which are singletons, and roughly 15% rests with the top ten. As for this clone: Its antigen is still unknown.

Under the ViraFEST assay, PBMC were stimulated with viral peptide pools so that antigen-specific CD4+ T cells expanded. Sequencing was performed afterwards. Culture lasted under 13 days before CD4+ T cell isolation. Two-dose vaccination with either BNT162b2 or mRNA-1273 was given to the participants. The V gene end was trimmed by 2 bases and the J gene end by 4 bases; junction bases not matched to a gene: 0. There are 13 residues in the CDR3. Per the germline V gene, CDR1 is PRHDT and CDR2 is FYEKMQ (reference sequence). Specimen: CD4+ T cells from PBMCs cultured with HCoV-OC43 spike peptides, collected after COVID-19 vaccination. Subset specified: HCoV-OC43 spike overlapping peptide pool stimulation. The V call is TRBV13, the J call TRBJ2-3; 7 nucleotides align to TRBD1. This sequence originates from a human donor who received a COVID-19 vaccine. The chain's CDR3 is CASSLTGADTQYF. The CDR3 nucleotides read TGTGCCAGCAGCTTAACAGGGGCAGATACGCAGTATTTT.